The 20 T cell receptor beta chains in this list originate from one sample, sequenced in a study of human T cells and chemical hapten exposure. One entry per CDR3 protein, called by TCRdb with MiXCR from the RACE reads. The sample holds 360,000 or so distinct CDR3 sequences, about 6.9% seen once. Time point denoted: patch test 2, 6 weeks after DPC sensitization. Treatment here: therapeutic diphenylcyclopropenone sensitization with weekly scalp DPC. Sample: whole blood, taken in connection with sensitization to the hapten diphenylcyclopropenone (DPC). These receptors all come from a woman in her late teens or twenties with alopecia areata. Some clones in this sample may be carry-over from other donors' samples.

This clonotype was observed a handful of times. The gene calls are TRBV7-9 and TRBJ1-6; 7 bases line up with TRBD1. After removal of 6 bases from V and 8 bases from J, the junction contained 10 bases not matched to a gene. This CDR3 is 15 amino acids long. In germline, CDR1 is SEHNR, CDR2 FQNEAQ (reference sequence). This CDR3 is CASSIPGTDHSPLHF. For the CDR3, the DNA is TGTGCCAGCAGTATACCCGGGACAGATCATTCACCCCTCCACTTT.

For this clonotype: A much larger clone is a single base away; this may be a read error. The J gene is TRBJ1-3, the V gene TRBV7-2; D is possibly TRBD1 (5 bases). This CDR3 comprises 18 residues. Looked up from germline, CDR1 is SGHTA and CDR2 is FQGNSA. Here the CDR3 reads CASSSPPGTPLSGNSIYF. CDR3 coding DNA: TGTGCCAGCAGCTCTCCCCCCGGGACTCCCCTCTCTGGAAACTCCATATATTTT.

This clonotype was found many times. The chain carries TRBV5-1 and TRBJ2-3; D remains ambiguous. The germline CDR1 and CDR2 sequences are SGHRS and YFSETQ. The CDR3 has 15 residues. V was trimmed by 4 bases and J by 0 bases, leaving 12 bases between them. CDR3 nucleotides: TGCGCCAGCAGCCTTAAAACTACTAGCACAGATACGCAGTATTTT. It codes for CASSLKTTSTDTQYF.

Notes on this clonotype: This may be a read error: a much more frequent sequence differs by one nucleotide. The rearrangement joins TRBV6-1 to TRBJ1-3; no clear D. The CDR3 runs to 17 residues. Germline assignment: CDR1 MNHNS and CDR2 SASEGT. The DNA of the CDR3 is TGTGCCAGCAGTGAAAGTGCGCTACTCGTCTCTGAAAACACCATATATTTT. This codes for CASSESALLVSENTIYF.

The V call is TRBV20-1, the J call TRBJ1-5; D remains unclear. The V gene's germline CDR1 is DFQATT and CDR2 SNEGSKA (reference sequence). Trimming removed 0 bases at V and 6 bases at J, with 12 bases between. The CDR3 consists of 14 residues. The CDR3 nucleotides are TGCAGTGCTAGAGATAGTGGGGTAAGTCAGCCCCAGCATTTT. Residues: CSARDSGVSQPQHF.

A few counts support this clonotype. This chain links TRBV7-8 with TRBJ1-3; D is perhaps TRBD1 (6 bases). CDR1 SGHVS and CDR2 FQNEAQ come from the germline V gene. The CDR3 loop spans 15 amino acids. V lost 7 bases, J lost 2 bases, and 15 bases lay in between. The CDR3 spells CASTPRGGPGNTIYF. CDR3 DNA: TGTGCCAGCACCCCTCGGGGGGGCCCTGGAAACACCATATATTTT. The variable domain in full, completed from reference TRBV7-8 and TRBJ1-3, reads GAGVSQSPRYKVAKRGQDVALRCDPISGHVSLFWYQQALGQGPEFLTYFQNEAQLDKSGLPSDRFFAERPEGSVSTLKIQRTQQEDSAVYLCASTPRGGPGNTIYFGEGSWLTVV.

This clonotype was detected ten times or more. V and J are TRBV19 and TRBJ1-5; D not resolved. V shed 3 bases and J shed 7 bases, with 16 bases lying between them. CDR3 length: 15 amino acids. CDR1 is LNHDA, CDR2 SQIVND, per germline (reference sequence). Here the CDR3 reads CASSINEGIKQPQHF. The CDR3 coding sequence is TGTGCCAGTAGTATTAATGAGGGTATCAAACAGCCCCAGCATTTT.

This clonotype occurred many times. The chain uses TRBV12-3 or TRBV12-4 and TRBJ1-6; D not certain. The CDR3 sequence is 14 residues long. V was cut by 6 bases and J by 13 bases, with 19 bases left in between. The DNA for the CDR3 is TGTGCCAGCAGCTCAGACACCTCTTTTCTTCCCCTCCACTTT. Its translation: CASSSDTSFLPLHF.

This clonotype was recorded at least ten times. The gene calls are TRBV5-1 and TRBJ2-7; D is uncertain. CDR1 and CDR2 from the germline V gene are SGHRS and YFSETQ. The CDR3 runs to 13 residues. Trimming shortened V by 8 bases and J by 2 bases, and 14 bases separated the two germline ends. Here the CDR3 reads CARTGFATYEQYF. The CDR3 DNA reads TGCGCCAGGACGGGCTTCGCCACCTACGAGCAGTACTTC. The full variable domain, its missing parts supplied by reference TRBV5-1 and TRBJ2-7, is KAGVTQTPRYLIKTRGQQVTLSCSPISGHRSVSWYQQTPGQGLQFLFEYFSETQRNKGNFPGRFSGRQFSNSRSEMNVSTLELGDSALYLCARTGFATYEQYFGPGTRLTVT.

This clonotype was counted ten times or more. The chain carries TRBV12-3 or TRBV12-4 and TRBJ1-2, with a possible D match to TRBD1 (5 bases). The CDR3 consists of 16 residues. V was shortened by 1 base and J by 2 bases, with 14 bases between the two germline ends. The CDR3 reads CASSLVPGTPNYGYTF. In DNA, the CDR3 is TGTGCCAGCAGTTTAGTCCCAGGGACTCCCAACTATGGCTACACCTTC.

This clonotype was observed at least ten times. This sequence joins TRBV6-2 or TRBV6-3 and TRBJ2-3; D is undetermined. The CDR3 is made up of 12 amino acids. V lost 6 bases to trimming and J lost 6 bases, with 10 bases between them. The germline gives CDR1 MNHEY, CDR2 SVGEGT. CDR3 nucleotides: TGTGCCAGCAGCTCCGCGTGGGATACGCAGTATTTT. Protein: CASSSAWDTQYF.

This clonotype turned up a few times. The chain carries TRBV10-3 and TRBJ2-5, with D possibly being TRBD2 (5 bases). Trimming pared 2 bases from V and 3 bases from J, leaving 10 bases between. Germline loops: CDR1 ENHRY, CDR2 SYGVKD. The CDR3 spans 14 residues. The CDR3 bases are TGTGCCATCAGTGAGGAGGGAGCTGAAGAGACCCAGTACTTC. Translation: CAISEEGAEETQYF.

This clonotype was recorded many times. The chain couples TRBV12-3 or TRBV12-4 to TRBJ1-1; 7 bases are a match to TRBD1. With 6 bases clipped from V and 3 bases from J, the junction kept 4 bases outside the gene matches. The CDR3 sequence is 13 residues long. CDR3 loop: CASSGQVDTEAFF. The CDR3 DNA reads as TGTGCCAGCAGCGGACAGGTGGACACTGAAGCTTTCTTT.

This clonotype was picked up many times. V gene TRBV6-5 combines with J gene TRBJ1-2; weak D call: TRBD1 (5 bases). Germline CDR1 is MNHEY and CDR2 is SVGAGI. This CDR3 region has 16 residues. V was trimmed by 2 bases and J by 3 bases, leaving 16 bases between them. CDR3 residues: CASSYGTEKLDYGYTF. The DNA of the CDR3 is TGTGCCAGCAGTTACGGGACGGAAAAGTTGGACTATGGCTACACCTTC.

The chain has TRBV12-3 or TRBV12-4 and TRBJ2-2; no clear D. The CDR3 consists of 14 residues. Trimming took off 6 bases at V and 1 base at J, with 9 bases between the two ends. The CDR3 region is CASRPSGNTGELFF. CDR3 in DNA: TGTGCCAGCAGGCCTTCTGGGAACACCGGGGAGCTGTTTTTT.

This clonotype was picked up a small number of times. V gene TRBV9 combines with J gene TRBJ1-6; D unresolved. Per the germline V gene, CDR1 is SGDLS and CDR2 is YYNGEE. Trimming shortened V by 0 bases and J by 7 bases, and 11 bases separated the two germline ends. This CDR3 has 15 residues. Here the CDR3 reads CASSVEPGNNSPLHF. DNA of the CDR3: TGTGCCAGCAGCGTAGAACCGGGTAACAATTCACCCCTCCACTTT.

This chain joins TRBV27 and TRBJ2-2, with D tentatively TRBD2 (5 bases). Trimming took off 6 bases at V and 0 bases at J, with 11 bases between the two ends. CDR3 size: 15 residues. Looked up from germline, CDR1 is MNHEY and CDR2 is SMNVEV (reference sequence). The CDR3 loop reads CASRQLVSNTGELFF. The CDR3 DNA is TGTGCCAGCAGGCAACTAGTATCGAACACCGGGGAGCTGTTTTTT.

This clonotype occurred many times. The junction departs from the called germline gene at one end, perhaps through a read error. The chain has TRBV5-1 and TRBJ2-3; D is undetermined. This CDR3 is built from 11 residues. Looked up from germline, CDR1 is SGHRS and CDR2 is YFSETQ. This chain's CDR3 is CASTYTDTQYF. CDR3 sequence (DNA): TGTGCCAGCACCTACACAGATACGCAGTATTTT.

This sequence joins TRBV7-8 and TRBJ1-5; D perhaps matches TRBD1 (5 bases). Germline V lookup: CDR1 SGHVS, CDR2 FQNEAQ. Deletions cut 6 bases from V and 0 bases from J, with 18 bases between. This CDR3 has 17 residues. CDR3 region: CASSTGGGGYSNQPQHF. The CDR3 region has the DNA TGTGCCAGCAGTACTGGTGGTGGGGGTTATAGCAATCAGCCCCAGCATTTT.

This clonotype was seen at least ten times. The chain uses TRBV20-1 and TRBJ1-2; 7 nucleotides agree with TRBD1. Germline trimming cut 3 bases from V and 2 bases from J; bases unmatched to any gene: 9. Germline V gene lookup returns CDR1 DFQATT and CDR2 SNEGSKA (reference sequence). This CDR3 has 15 amino acids. CDR3 sequence: CSASSPQTGNYGYTF. Here the CDR3 DNA reads TGCAGTGCTAGTTCCCCGCAGACAGGGAACTATGGCTACACCTTC.